This T cell receptor (beta chain) comes out of a study of T-cell memory formation after mild COVID-19. Study details: There were largely donor-specific TCR clusters.

The V gene end was trimmed by 4 bases and the J gene end by 13 bases; junction bases not matched to a gene: 9. Germline V gives CDR1 SGHTA, CDR2 FQGNSA. The CDR3 runs to 14 residues. 5'RACE with constant-segment primers built TCRalpha and TCRbeta cDNA libraries with UMIs. TCRdb re-analysed the 5' RACE reads in MiXCR, keeping a single row per CDR3 protein. The data hold roughly 560,000 distinct CDR3 sequences, with 20% observed a single time. For this clonotype: The target antigen is unknown.

Study-level points and caveats: Contracting CD4+ clones were located mainly in CM and EM, and CD8+ clones in EMRA. Several responding clones turned up in pre-infection memory, indicating that cross-reactive memory may have taken part.

This TCR was sampled from an adult woman who had mild COVID-19 (a few samples of this study predate the infection). Cell type and time point are not known. This chain joins TRBV7-2 and TRBJ1-6, with 8 bases fitting TRBD1. Sequenced material: PBMCs or a T cell subset sorted from them (not recorded which). The CDR3 loop is CASSSDRVWSPLHF. The CDR3 nucleotides are TGTGCCAGCAGCTCGGACAGGGTTTGGTCGCCCCTCCACTTT.